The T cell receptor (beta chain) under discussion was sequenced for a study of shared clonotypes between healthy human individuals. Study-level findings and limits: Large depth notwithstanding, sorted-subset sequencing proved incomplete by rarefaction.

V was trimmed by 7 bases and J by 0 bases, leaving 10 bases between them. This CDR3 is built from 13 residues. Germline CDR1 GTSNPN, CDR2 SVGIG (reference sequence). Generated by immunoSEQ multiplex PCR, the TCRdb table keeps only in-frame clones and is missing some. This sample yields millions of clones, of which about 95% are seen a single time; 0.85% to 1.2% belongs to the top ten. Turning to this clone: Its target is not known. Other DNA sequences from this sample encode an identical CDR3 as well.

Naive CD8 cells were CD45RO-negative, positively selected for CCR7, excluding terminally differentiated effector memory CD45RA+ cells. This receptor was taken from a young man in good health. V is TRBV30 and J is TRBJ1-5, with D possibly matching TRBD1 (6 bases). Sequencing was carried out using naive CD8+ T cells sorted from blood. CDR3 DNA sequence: TGTGCCTACTCGGACAGTAGCAATCAGCCCCAGCATTTT. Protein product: CAYSDSSNQPQHF.